This entry lists 19 T cell receptor beta chains sequenced from one sample in a study of pediatric ulcerative colitis. TCRdb keeps only in-frame clones here, not all; method: immunoSEQ multiplex PCR. The sample has 54,000 or so clones, 87% seen once. The sequenced material came from blood. These receptors came from a boy aged 5-17 years who was a control in a study of pediatric ulcerative colitis.

The gene calls are TRBV6-1 and TRBJ1-2; no reliable D call. V lost 5 bases and J 3 bases, leaving 13 bases between the germline ends. The germline CDR1 and CDR2 sequences are MNHNS and SASEGT. This CDR3 is built from 14 residues. In nucleotides, the CDR3 is TGTGCCAGCAGTTCCCAACCCCGGGACTATGGCTACACCTTC. Translation: CASSSQPRDYGYTF.

J is TRBJ2-1 and V is TRBV5-4; 10 bases are shared with TRBD2. With V trimmed by 4 bases and J by 3 bases, 7 bases remained unmatched. Germline CDR1 reads SGHNT; CDR2 reads YYREEE (reference sequence). This CDR3 comprises 16 residues. The CDR3 protein is CASSTLAGDYYNEQFF. In DNA, the CDR3 is TGTGCCAGCAGCACCCTAGCGGGAGACTACTACAATGAGCAGTTCTTC.

The chain links TRBV7-3 to TRBJ2-1, with 11 bases identical to TRBD2. V shed 1 base, J shed 6 bases, and the junction held 2 bases outside the gene matches. CDR1 and CDR2 from the germline V gene are SGHTA and FQGTGA. The CDR3 runs 15 residues. The CDR3 is CASSLIAGGLNEQFF. CDR3 coding DNA: TGTGCCAGCAGCTTAATAGCGGGGGGGCTCAATGAGCAGTTCTTC. Full variable domain (remainder filled in from reference TRBV7-3 and TRBJ2-1): GAGVSQTPSNKVTEKGKYVELRCDPISGHTALYWYRQSLGQGPEFLIYFQGTGAADDSGLPNDRFFAVRPEGSVSTLKIQRTERGDSAVYLCASSLIAGGLNEQFFGPGTRLTVL.

The chain joins TRBV15 to TRBJ1-2; D uncertain. Deletions cut 3 bases from V and 6 bases from J, with 11 bases between. Germline loops: CDR1 LNHNV, CDR2 YYDKDF (reference sequence). The CDR3 runs to 13 residues. As DNA, the CDR3 is TGTGCCACCAGCAGGAGGAGGTCGGATGGCTACACCTTC. Its protein product is CATSRRRSDGYTF.

CDR3 coding DNA: TGCGCCAGCAGCCAAACTAGCGCAGAGACCCAGTACTTC. It translates to CASSQTSAETQYF. The chain employs TRBV4-1 and TRBJ2-5; 7 positions match TRBD2. This CDR3 spans 13 amino acids. J gave up 4 bases and V 2 bases, and 1 base lay outside the gene matches. Germline V CDR1 and CDR2: MGHRA, YSYEKL.

The chain joins TRBV15 to TRBJ2-3; TRBD2 is a possible D gene (5 bases). The CDR3 runs 15 residues. V was shortened by 0 bases and J by 2 bases, with 9 bases between the two germline ends. Germline loops: CDR1 LNHNV, CDR2 YYDKDF (reference sequence). CDR3 bases: TGTGCCACCAGCAGAGAGGAGGATCTCACAGATACGCAGTATTTT. It specifies CATSREEDLTDTQYF.

The chain carries TRBV4-3 and TRBJ2-2; 8 nucleotides match TRBD2. V was clipped by 4 bases and J by 6 bases; unmatched bases: 7. The CDR3 covers 15 residues. CDR1 is LGHNA, CDR2 YSLEER, per germline. CDR3 in amino acids: CASSPGLELAGELFF. The CDR3 nucleotides are TGCGCCAGCAGCCCGGGACTAGAGCTAGCCGGGGAGCTGTTTTTT.

The rearrangement links TRBV5-1 to TRBJ2-3; TRBD1 might be the D (7 bases). V was shortened by 0 bases and J by 6 bases, with 14 bases between the two germline ends. Per germline, CDR1 SGHRS and CDR2 YFSETQ. This CDR3 comprises 15 residues. This CDR3 is CASSLVAGGLDTQYF. The CDR3 coding sequence is TGCGCCAGCAGCTTGGTGGCAGGGGGGTTGGATACGCAGTATTTT.

The chain is built from TRBV6-1 and TRBJ1-2, with a possible D match to TRBD1 (6 bases). Germline loops: CDR1 MNHNS, CDR2 SASEGT. V dropped 8 bases and J dropped 0 bases, with 10 bases sitting between them. CDR3 length: 13 residues. CDR3 in DNA: TGTGCCAGCTTGGGGGACACTAACTATGGCTACACCTTC. Residues: CASLGDTNYGYTF.

The chain combines TRBV12-5 with TRBJ1-4, with D tentatively TRBD1 (6 bases). V lost 4 bases and J lost 5, with 17 bases in between. The CDR3 is 16 amino acids. The V gene's germline CDR1 is LGHNT and CDR2 FRNRAP. CDR3 in amino acids: CASGSSVDRTNEKLFF. The CDR3 DNA sequence: TGTGCTAGTGGTTCGTCAGTGGACAGAACAAATGAAAAACTGTTTTTT.

This chain joins TRBV6-5 and TRBJ1-3; tentative D call: TRBD1 (6 bases). This CDR3 has 14 amino acids. From germline, CDR1 is MNHEY and CDR2 SVGAGI. The ends were cut back, 5 bases at V and 4 bases at J, with 12 bases in the middle. This chain's CDR3 is CASSTGTLGNTIYF. The CDR3 DNA reads TGTGCCAGCAGTACAGGGACACTAGGAAACACCATATATTTT.

V is TRBV15 and J is TRBJ1-1; 9 bases align to TRBD1. Germline CDR1 LNHNV, CDR2 YYDKDF (reference sequence). J was trimmed by 5 bases and V by 2 bases; bases with no gene match: 6. The CDR3 length is 15 residues. The CDR3 region is CATSRLGTGQTEAFF. The CDR3 DNA is TGTGCCACCAGCAGACTAGGGACAGGGCAAACTGAAGCTTTCTTT. The full variable domain, with the rest looked up from reference TRBV15 and TRBJ1-1, is DAMVIQNPRYQVTQFGKPVTLSCSQTLNHNVMYWYQQKSSQAPKLLFHYYDKDFNNEADTPDNFQSRRPNTSFCFLDIRSPGLGDTAMYLCATSRLGTGQTEAFFGQGTRLTVV.

This sequence joins TRBV7-9 and TRBJ2-7; D gene ambiguous. Germline V gene lookup returns CDR1 SEHNR and CDR2 FQNEAQ (reference sequence). The CDR3 consists of 12 residues. Trimming took off 1 base at V and 6 bases at J, with 7 bases between the two ends. The CDR3 spells CASSLGFSEQYF. CDR3 DNA: TGTGCCAGCAGCTTAGGATTTAGCGAGCAGTACTTC. Complete variable domain (other parts from reference TRBV7-9 and TRBJ2-7): DTGVSQNPRHKITKRGQNVTFRCDPISEHNRLYWYRQTLGQGPEFLTYFQNEAQLEKSRLLSDRFSAERPKGSFSTLEIQRTEQGDSAMYLCASSLGFSEQYFGPGTRLTVT.

This rearrangement joins TRBV29-1 to TRBJ1-1, with D possibly being TRBD1 (5 bases). The CDR3 spans 14 residues. Germline V gives CDR1 SQVTM, CDR2 ANQGSEA. Trimming cost V 5 bases and J 5 bases, with 18 bases left between them. This CDR3 is CSVRGLGRRTEAFF. The CDR3 DNA reads as TGCAGCGTTAGGGGTTTGGGGCGACGGACTGAAGCTTTCTTT.

V usage is TRBV5-1 and J usage is TRBJ2-3, with TRBD2 identical over 9 bases. Trimming cost V 6 bases and J 4 bases; bases outside gene matches: 6. Germline V lookup: CDR1 SGHRS, CDR2 YFSETQ. This CDR3 region has 14 residues. CDR3 DNA: TGCGCCAGCAAAGCGGGGGGCTGGGCAGATACGCAGTATTTT. This encodes CASKAGGWADTQYF.

The rearrangement uses TRBV9 and TRBJ1-2, with 10 bases lining up with TRBD1. Germline assignment: CDR1 SGDLS and CDR2 YYNGEE. Trimming removed 7 bases from V and 4 bases from J; junction bases left unmatched: 7. The CDR3 has 14 amino acids. The CDR3, as DNA: TGTGCCAGCGGGGGGACAGGGGTTAGCTATGGCTACACCTTC. Its translation: CASGGTGVSYGYTF. Full variable domain (missing parts from reference TRBV9 and TRBJ1-2): DSGVTQTPKHLITATGQRVTLRCSPRSGDLSVYWYQQSLDQGLQFLIQYYNGEERAKGNILERFSAQQFPDLHSELNLSSLELGDSALYFCASGGTGVSYGYTFGSGTRLTVV.

This clone was seen just once. The chain has TRBV15 and TRBJ2-1; 8 nucleotides agree with TRBD2. The trim removed 5 bases at V and 0 bases at J, leaving 9 bases unmatched. CDR1 and CDR2 from the germline V gene are LNHNV and YYDKDF (reference sequence). The CDR3 totals 17 residues. The CDR3 DNA reads as TGTGCCACCAGCGGAACCTTAGCGGGGAGCTCCTACAATGAGCAGTTCTTC. Its protein product is CATSGTLAGSSYNEQFF.

This clone is a singleton in its sample. The chain is built from TRBV6-6 and TRBJ2-7; TRBD1 might be the D (5 bases). With 0 bases removed from V and 3 bases from J, the gap between germline ends came to 9 bases. Germline V lookup: CDR1 MNHNY, CDR2 SVGAGI (reference sequence). The CDR3 is 14 residues long. Written as DNA, the CDR3 is TGTGCCAGCAGTTACTCGACAGTCTTCTACGAGCAGTACTTC. Protein product: CASSYSTVFYEQYF.

The chain joins TRBV11-2 to TRBJ2-2; 8 bases align to TRBD2. Trimming cost V 5 bases and J 6 bases; bases outside gene matches: 17. Looked up from germline, CDR1 is SGHAT and CDR2 is FQNNGV. This CDR3 comprises 18 residues. CDR3: CASSPFGGGGFFSGELFF. CDR3 sequence (DNA): TGTGCCAGCAGCCCCTTTGGGGGCGGGGGGTTTTTTTCCGGGGAGCTGTTTTTT.